These T cell receptor beta chains were read from a single sample in a study of cytomegalovirus exposure and HLA in healthy donors. Profiled with immunoSEQ multiplex PCR; TCRdb holds only in-frame clones, not every one. The repertoire table contains tens of thousands of clones. The specimen was PBMCs. Receptors originate from a male donor in good health and CMV-seronegative. The CDR3 runs from the conserved cysteine through the conserved F or W. D genes are given only for firm matches.

>TRBV2|14|TRBJ2-3|NA
TGTGCCAGCAGTGGAAGGGGGACCACAGATACGCAGTATTTT
CASSGRGTTDTQYF
>TRBV5-4|14|TRBJ2-7|TRBD1
TGTGCCAGCAGCTCCGGGGACAGTTCCTACGAGCAGTACTTC
CASSSGDSSYEQYF
>TRBV19|16|TRBJ2-4|TRBD2
TGTGCCAGTAACGACGGGCGGGGGGTAGGCAAAAACATTCAGTACTTC
CASNDGRGVGKNIQYF
>TRBV9|14|TRBJ2-3|NA
TGTGCCAGCAGCTTGGGCGGGGTACCAAATACGCAGTATTTT
CASSLGGVPNTQYF
>TRBV6-1|16|TRBJ2-1|TRBD2
TGTGCCAGCAGTGCCCCGGGACTAGGAGTCCACAATGAGCAGTTCTTC
CASSAPGLGVHNEQFF
>TRBV18|15|TRBJ2-7|TRBD1
TGTGCCAGCTCACCCGGACAGGCGGGCATGTACGAGCAGTACTTC
CASSPGQAGMYEQYF
>TRBV19|12|TRBJ1-5|NA
TGTGCCAGTAGCCTTACTCGAGGGCCCCAGCATTTT
CASSLTRGPQHF
>TRBV30|17|TRBJ2-2|TRBD2
TGTGCCTGCAACGTCTACTGGACTAGCGGGATTGGCGGGGAGCTGTTTTTT
CACNVYWTSGIGGELFF
>TRBV7-8|17|TRBJ2-1|NA
TGTGCCAGCAGCTCCTCTACTATAACGGGAGTTTGGAATGAGCAGTTCTTC
CASSSSTITGVWNEQFF
>TRBV7-2|15|TRBJ2-1|TRBD2
TGTGCCAGCAGCTTCCGAGCGGGATCCTACAATGAGCAGTTCTTC
CASSFRAGSYNEQFF
>TRBV15|17|TRBJ2-3|TRBD2
TGTGCCACCAGCAGAGCGATGGCGGGAGAATGGCCAGATACGCAGTATTTT
CATSRAMAGEWPDTQYF
>TRBV4-2|15|TRBJ1-2|TRBD1
TGTGCCAGCAGCCATGGCCGGACAGGGAAGAATGGCTACACCTTC
CASSHGRTGKNGYTF
>TRBV28|15|TRBJ1-2|TRBD1
TGTGCCAGCAGCCTGGACAGGACACAGTTCTATGGCTACACCTTC
CASSLDRTQFYGYTF
>TRBV6-1|13|TRBJ1-2|NA
TGTGCCAGCAGTGACGGGACAAACTATGGCTACACCTTC
CASSDGTNYGYTF
>TRBV5-1|14|TRBJ1-5|NA
TGCGCCAGCAGCTTGATGGGCGGGAATCAGCCCCAGCATTTT
CASSLMGGNQPQHF